The 28 T cell receptor beta chains listed next were all sequenced from one sample in a study of response to subunit inactivated influenza vaccine. MiXCR was run by TCRdb on the RT-PCR reads, yielding one entry per CDR3 protein. The table shows 500,000 or so distinct CDR3 sequences, with 16% occurring only once. The sample here was CD4+ T cells sorted from PBMCs, taken less than 25 months after vaccination. These receptor sequences come from a man between 45 and 75 years old who received an inactivated influenza vaccine.

J is TRBJ1-1 and V is TRBV7-2; D is unclear. V shed 3 bases and J shed 0 bases, with 2 bases lying between them. CDR1 is SGHTA and CDR2 is FQGNSA in the germline V gene. The CDR3 consists of 12 residues. CDR3 nucleotides: TGTGCCAGCAGCTTTATGAACACTGAAGCTTTCTTT. This sequence encodes CASSFMNTEAFF.

The gene calls are TRBV4-2 and TRBJ1-2; TRBD1 agrees at 9 bases. Trimming cost V 1 base and J 6 bases; bases outside gene matches: 9. This CDR3 has 16 residues. Germline CDR1 LGHNA, CDR2 YNFKEQ. CDR3 residues: CASSQGPRDRVHGYTF. CDR3 nucleotide sequence: TGTGCCAGCAGCCAAGGTCCGAGGGACAGGGTACATGGCTACACCTTC.

This clonotype was observed a few times. The genes are TRBV7-2 and TRBJ1-1, with 7 positions matching TRBD1. The trim removed 5 bases at V and 5 bases at J, leaving 11 bases unmatched. The CDR3 consists of 15 residues. The germline V gene encodes CDR1 SGHTA and CDR2 FQGNSA. DNA for the CDR3: TGTGCCAGCAGCGGATCGACAGGGTTTAGGACTGAAGCTTTCTTT. Its translation is CASSGSTGFRTEAFF.

This clonotype was counted between two and nine times. This chain connects TRBV12-3 or TRBV12-4 to TRBJ2-1; perhaps TRBD2 as D (7 bases). The CDR3 consists of 15 residues. Trimming took off 6 bases at V and 4 bases at J, with 16 bases between the two ends. CDR3: CASRPGGRIYNEQFF. In DNA form, the CDR3 reads TGTGCCAGCAGACCGGGGGGCCGGATATACAATGAGCAGTTCTTC.

This chain joins TRBV5-1 and TRBJ1-2, with D possibly TRBD1 on 6 matching bases. The V end lost 9 bases, the J end lost 8 bases, and 20 bases lay between the germline ends. The CDR3 spans 13 residues. Germline assignment: CDR1 SGHRS and CDR2 YFSETQ. In DNA form, the CDR3 reads TGCGCCACCAGTTCAGGGGACATCCGGGGCTACACCTTC. This gives the protein CATSSGDIRGYTF.

CDR3 DNA sequence: TGCAGTGCTAGAGATCCCCGGGCGGGAGAGACCCAGTACTTC. Its protein product is CSARDPRAGETQYF. The chain joins TRBV20-1 to TRBJ2-5; the D gene is possibly TRBD2 (5 bases). The CDR3 spans 14 residues. V lost 0 bases and J 4 bases, leaving 12 bases between the germline ends. CDR1 is DFQATT and CDR2 is SNEGSKA in the germline V gene (reference sequence).

J is TRBJ1-5 and V is TRBV20-1; the D is unclear. The CDR3 spans 14 residues. V lost 6 bases and J 2 bases, leaving 14 bases between the germline ends. In germline, CDR1 is DFQATT, CDR2 SNEGSKA (reference sequence). The CDR3 region has the DNA TGCAGTGCCGACCTTAGCGGGGGCAATCAGCCCCAGCATTTT. It encodes CSADLSGGNQPQHF.

This clonotype was counted a few times. The chain recombines TRBV24-1 with TRBJ2-1, with D possibly being TRBD2 (5 bases). This CDR3 contains 13 residues. Germline V gene data show CDR1 as KGHDR and CDR2 as SFDVKD. The V and J ends lost 6 bases and 6 bases respectively, with 11 bases between them. Written as DNA, the CDR3 is TGTGCCACCAGTATGGGAGCCGGCAATGAGCAGTTCTTC. Translating gives CATSMGAGNEQFF.

In this sample, this clonotype turned up a few times. The rearrangement uses TRBV19 and TRBJ1-4, with D possibly being TRBD1 (6 bases). V lost 5 bases to trimming and J lost 8 bases, with 21 bases between them. Germline CDR1 is LNHDA and CDR2 is SQIVND (reference sequence). CDR3 length: 16 residues. The CDR3 DNA is TGTGCCAGTAGTGAACAGGGTACCAGGAGCAACGAAAAACTGTTTTTT. Translation gives CASSEQGTRSNEKLFF. Full variable domain (missing parts from reference TRBV19 and TRBJ1-4): DGGITQSPKYLFRKEGQNVTLSCEQNLNHDAMYWYRQDPGQGLRLIYYSQIVNDFQKGDIAEGYSVSREKKESFPLTVTSAQKNPTAFYLCASSEQGTRSNEKLFFGSGTQLSVL.

The J gene is TRBJ1-5, the V gene TRBV4-2; tentatively, D is TRBD1 (6 bases). CDR3 size: 15 residues. The germline gives CDR1 LGHNA, CDR2 YNFKEQ. V lost 0 bases, J lost 9 bases, and 15 bases lay in between. The CDR3, as DNA: TGTGCCAGCAGCCAAGATCAGGACAGCACGTTGCCCCAGCATTTT. Its protein product is CASSQDQDSTLPQHF.

This chain uses TRBV12-3 or TRBV12-4 with TRBJ1-1; the D gene is possibly TRBD1 (5 bases). The CDR3 has 16 amino acids. With 3 bases removed from V and 0 bases from J, the gap between germline ends came to 14 bases. The CDR3 here is CASSFSSGLMNTEAFF. The CDR3 DNA sequence: TGTGCCAGCAGTTTTTCCTCGGGGCTTATGAACACTGAAGCTTTCTTT.

The sample holds a few counts of this clonotype. The chain is built from TRBV12-3 or TRBV12-4 and TRBJ1-4; D not resolved. V was cut by 6 bases and J by 7 bases, with 12 bases left in between. This CDR3 is built from 13 residues. The CDR3 bases are TGTGCCAGCAGACGGGAGGTTGGTGAAAAACTGTTTTTT. Protein product: CASRREVGEKLFF.

The J gene is TRBJ2-5, the V gene TRBV20-1; D may be TRBD2 (5 bases). Germline loops: CDR1 DFQATT, CDR2 SNEGSKA (reference sequence). The CDR3 covers 12 residues. Trimming removed 6 bases from V and 4 bases from J, with 12 bases in between. CDR3 DNA: TGCAGTGCCAATGGACTTGGAGAGACCCAGTACTTC. Translation gives CSANGLGETQYF.

The chain employs TRBV7-2 and TRBJ1-1; the D is unclear. This CDR3 is built from 14 residues. The V gene's germline CDR1 is SGHTA and CDR2 FQGNSA. Deletions cut 5 bases from V and 3 bases from J, with 13 bases between. The CDR3 region is CASSPSRQDTEAFF. The CDR3 DNA follows: TGTGCCAGCAGCCCCTCGCGTCAGGACACTGAAGCTTTCTTT.

V usage is TRBV19 and J usage is TRBJ2-2; 10 bases are a match to TRBD1. CDR1 and CDR2 (germline): LNHDA, SQIVND (reference sequence). The CDR3 is 15 amino acids. Trimming at V came to 3 bases and at J to 5 bases, leaving 3 bases not matched to a gene. As DNA, the CDR3 is TGTGCCAGTAGTATGGGACAGGGGTGGACCGGGGAGCTGTTTTTT. This sequence encodes CASSMGQGWTGELFF.

Of note for this clonotype: A junction end diverges from the germline sequence, so it may reflect a read error. The chain recombines TRBV3-1 with TRBJ1-2, with D possibly matching TRBD1 (5 bases). The CDR3 runs 14 residues. Germline V CDR1 and CDR2: LGHDT, YNNKEL (reference sequence). CDR3 nucleotide sequence: TGTGCCAGCAGCCAAGGGGGCTCGAACTATGGCTACGCCTTC. It encodes CASSQGGSNYGYAF.

The chain is built from TRBV15 and TRBJ1-5; unclear D gene. This CDR3 has 15 residues. In germline, CDR1 is LNHNV, CDR2 YYDKDF (reference sequence). With 1 base removed from V and 3 bases from J, the gap between germline ends came to 10 bases. DNA for the CDR3: TGTGCCACCAGCAGAGTTGGCGGTACCAATCAGCCCCAGCATTTT. It yields the protein CATSRVGGTNQPQHF. Filled out from reference TRBV15 and TRBJ1-5, the complete variable domain reads DAMVIQNPRYQVTQFGKPVTLSCSQTLNHNVMYWYQQKSSQAPKLLFHYYDKDFNNEADTPDNFQSRRPNTSFCFLDIRSPGLGDTAMYLCATSRVGGTNQPQHFGDGTRLSIL.

The genes are TRBV27 and TRBJ2-7; tentative D call: TRBD2 (5 bases). Germline CDR1 MNHEY, CDR2 SMNVEV (reference sequence). Trimming took off 4 bases at V and 4 bases at J, with 20 bases between the two ends. This CDR3 is built from 16 residues. The DNA of the CDR3 is TGTGCCAGCAGTTCCCTATCCGGGATGAAGAGGTACGAGCAGTACTTC. It encodes CASSSLSGMKRYEQYF.

This clonotype has a count of ten or more. The genes are TRBV5-5 and TRBJ2-1; D gene unclear. The V gene's germline CDR1 is SGHKS and CDR2 YYEKEE (reference sequence). V was pared by 0 bases and J by 1 base, with 8 bases between. This CDR3 is 15 amino acids long. CDR3: CASSLEGWSYNEQFF. The CDR3 nucleotides are TGTGCCAGCAGCTTGGAGGGATGGTCCTACAATGAGCAGTTCTTC. Together with reference TRBV5-5 and TRBJ2-1, the CDR3 gives the full variable domain: DAGVTQSPTHLIKTRGQQVTLRCSPISGHKSVSWYQQVLGQGPQFIFQYYEKEERGRGNFPDRFSARQFPNYSSELNVNALLLGDSALYLCASSLEGWSYNEQFFGPGTRLTVL.

This clonotype was detected a few times. The V gene is TRBV10-3, the J gene TRBJ1-4; TRBD1 might be the D (5 bases). This CDR3 spans 14 amino acids. Germline CDR1 and CDR2: ENHRY and SYGVKD. Trimming shortened V by 6 bases and J by 1 base, and 9 bases separated the two germline ends. The CDR3 sequence is CAIRDIGTNEKLFF. In DNA, the CDR3 is TGTGCCATCAGGGACATAGGAACTAATGAAAAACTGTTTTTT.

This clonotype has just a few counts. The genes are TRBV7-9 and TRBJ1-1; D ambiguous. The CDR3 has 13 amino acids. Germline values: CDR1 SEHNR, CDR2 FQNEAQ (reference sequence). The V gene lost 6 bases and the J gene lost 1 base, with 9 bases spanning the gap. The CDR3 bases are TGTGCCAGCAGACGAGGAAGGAACACTGAAGCTTTCTTT. Translating gives CASRRGRNTEAFF.

This chain uses TRBV11-2 with TRBJ2-5; possibly TRBD1 for D (6 bases). Germline CDR1 reads SGHAT; CDR2 reads FQNNGV. The CDR3 extends over 16 amino acids. With 5 bases removed from V and 4 bases from J, the gap between germline ends came to 20 bases. The CDR3 sequence is CASSPPTGLRGETQYF. The CDR3 DNA follows: TGTGCCAGCAGCCCGCCGACAGGCCTGAGGGGAGAGACCCAGTACTTC. The full variable domain, rest sourced from reference TRBV11-2 and TRBJ2-5, is EAGVAQSPRYKIIEKRQSVAFWCNPISGHATLYWYQQILGQGPKLLIQFQNNGVVDDSQLPKDRFSAERLKGVDSTLKIQPAKLEDSAVYLCASSPPTGLRGETQYFGPGTRLLVL.

The V gene is TRBV20-1, the J gene TRBJ2-5; D is possibly TRBD1 (5 bases). Germline-derived CDR1 and CDR2 are DFQATT and SNEGSKA (reference sequence). V lost 3 bases to trimming and J lost 2 bases, with 16 bases between them. The CDR3 is 15 amino acids. As DNA, the CDR3 is TGCAGTGCTAGGGACCAGACAGCATATCAAGAGACCCAGTACTTC. As protein: CSARDQTAYQETQYF.

This clonotype was detected ten times or more. The rearrangement uses TRBV12-3 or TRBV12-4 and TRBJ2-7; D may correspond to TRBD1 or TRBD2 (5 bases each). The CDR3 is 16 amino acids. The V end lost 7 bases, the J end lost 0 bases, and 19 bases lay between the germline ends. This CDR3 is CASNVRGYGSSYEQYF. DNA for the CDR3: TGTGCCAGCAACGTTAGGGGATATGGGAGCTCCTACGAGCAGTACTTC.

This clonotype was observed at least ten times. The CDR3 protein is CASSQDRVSGNTIYF. The CDR3 DNA is TGTGCCAGCAGCCAAGACAGGGTCTCTGGAAACACCATATATTTT. The chain couples TRBV3-1 to TRBJ1-3; D perhaps matches TRBD1 (5 bases). CDR1 is LGHDT, CDR2 YNNKEL, per germline (reference sequence). Trimming shortened V by 0 bases and J by 0 bases, and 6 bases separated the two germline ends. The CDR3 has 15 residues.

The chain is built from TRBV28 and TRBJ2-5; the D gene could be TRBD1 or TRBD2 (6 bases each). Per germline, CDR1 MDHEN and CDR2 SYDVKM. The CDR3 runs 15 residues. Trimming pared 10 bases from V and 2 bases from J, leaving 20 bases between. In DNA form, the CDR3 reads TGTGCCACTACTCTCGGGGGCCTGCAGCAAGAGACCCAGTACTTC. Residues: CATTLGGLQQETQYF.

The table lists this clonotype with a count of one. The chain has TRBV5-6 and TRBJ1-2; D is unresolved. Germline V gene sequence: CDR1 SGHDT, CDR2 YYEEEE. Trimming shortened V by 4 bases and J by 2 bases, and 9 bases separated the two germline ends. This CDR3 region has 13 residues. This CDR3 reads CASSVSLNYGYTF. The DNA for the CDR3 is TGTGCCAGCAGCGTTAGCCTAAACTATGGCTACACCTTC.

The chain has TRBV7-9 and TRBJ2-7; the D is unclear. This CDR3 has 13 residues. Looked up from germline, CDR1 is SEHNR and CDR2 is FQNEAQ (reference sequence). The V end was cut by 3 bases, the J end by 2 bases, with 8 bases between. The CDR3: CASSFWAAYEQYF. The CDR3 region has the DNA TGTGCCAGCAGCTTTTGGGCCGCCTACGAGCAGTACTTC.